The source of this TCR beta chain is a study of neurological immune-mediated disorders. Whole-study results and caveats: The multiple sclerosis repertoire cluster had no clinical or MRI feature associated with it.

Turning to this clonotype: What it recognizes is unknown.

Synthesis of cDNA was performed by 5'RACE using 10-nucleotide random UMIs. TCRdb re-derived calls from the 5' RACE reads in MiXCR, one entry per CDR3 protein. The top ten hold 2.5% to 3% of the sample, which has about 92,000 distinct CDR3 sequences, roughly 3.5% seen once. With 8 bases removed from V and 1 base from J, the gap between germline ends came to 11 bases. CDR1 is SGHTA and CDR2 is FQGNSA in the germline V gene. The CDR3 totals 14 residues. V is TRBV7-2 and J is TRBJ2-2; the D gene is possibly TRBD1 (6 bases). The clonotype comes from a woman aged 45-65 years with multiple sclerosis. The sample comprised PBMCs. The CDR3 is CASRGQLNTGELFF. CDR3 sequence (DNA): TGTGCCAGCCGCGGACAGCTGAACACCGGGGAGCTGTTTTTT.